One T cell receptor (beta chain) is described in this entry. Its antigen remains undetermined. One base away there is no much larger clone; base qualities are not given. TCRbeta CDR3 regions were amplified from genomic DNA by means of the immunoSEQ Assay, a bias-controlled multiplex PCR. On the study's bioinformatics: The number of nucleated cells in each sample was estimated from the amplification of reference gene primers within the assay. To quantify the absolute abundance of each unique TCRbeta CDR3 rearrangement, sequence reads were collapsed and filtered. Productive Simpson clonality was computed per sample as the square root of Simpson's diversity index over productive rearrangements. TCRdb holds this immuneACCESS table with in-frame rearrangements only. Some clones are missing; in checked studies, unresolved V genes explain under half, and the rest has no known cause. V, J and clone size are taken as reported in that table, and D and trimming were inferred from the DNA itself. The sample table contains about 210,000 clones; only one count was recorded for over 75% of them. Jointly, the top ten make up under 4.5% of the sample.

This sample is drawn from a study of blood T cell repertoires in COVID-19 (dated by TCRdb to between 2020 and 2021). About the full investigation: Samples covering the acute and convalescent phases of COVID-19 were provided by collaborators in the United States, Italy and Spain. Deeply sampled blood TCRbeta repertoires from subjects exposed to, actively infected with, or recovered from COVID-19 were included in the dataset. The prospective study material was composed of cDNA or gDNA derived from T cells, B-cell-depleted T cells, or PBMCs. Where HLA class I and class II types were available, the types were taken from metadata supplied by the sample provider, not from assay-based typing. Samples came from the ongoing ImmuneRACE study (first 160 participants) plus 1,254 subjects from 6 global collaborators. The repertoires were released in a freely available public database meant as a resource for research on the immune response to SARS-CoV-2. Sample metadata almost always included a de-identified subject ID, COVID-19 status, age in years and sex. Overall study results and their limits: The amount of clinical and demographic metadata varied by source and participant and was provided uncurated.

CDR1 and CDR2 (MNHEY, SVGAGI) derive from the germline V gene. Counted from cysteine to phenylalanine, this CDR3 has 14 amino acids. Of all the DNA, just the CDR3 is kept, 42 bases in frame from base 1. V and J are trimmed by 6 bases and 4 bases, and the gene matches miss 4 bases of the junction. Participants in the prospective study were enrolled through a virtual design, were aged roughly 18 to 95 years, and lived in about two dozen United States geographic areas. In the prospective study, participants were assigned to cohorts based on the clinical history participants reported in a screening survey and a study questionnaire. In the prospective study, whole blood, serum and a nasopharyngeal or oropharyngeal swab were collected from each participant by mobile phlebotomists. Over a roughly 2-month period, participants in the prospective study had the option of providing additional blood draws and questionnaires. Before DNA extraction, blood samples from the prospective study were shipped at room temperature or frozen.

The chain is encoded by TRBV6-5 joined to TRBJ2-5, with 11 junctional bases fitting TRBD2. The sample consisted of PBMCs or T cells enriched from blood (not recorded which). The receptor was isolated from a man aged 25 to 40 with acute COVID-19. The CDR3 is CASSTSGGPETQYF. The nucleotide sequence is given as TGTGCCAGCAGCACTAGCGGGGGACCAGAGACCCAGTACTTC.